This T cell receptor (beta chain) was sequenced in a study of T cells after yellow fever vaccination. Whole-study results and caveats: High-abundance clonotypes from the bulk population could contaminate FACS-sorted repertoires. Among primary-vaccination clones, most reappeared after the booster, at around 97% for CD4 and around 91% for CD8.

MiXCR, run by TCRdb on the 5' RACE reads, gives a single entry per CDR3 protein. The sample lists hundreds of thousands of distinct CDR3 sequences, about 12% seen once, with around 14% in the top ten. With 3 bases clipped from V and 2 bases from J, the junction kept 7 bases outside the gene matches. Looked up from germline, CDR1 is LGHDT and CDR2 is YNNKEL (reference sequence). CDR3 length equals 16 residues. As for this clonotype: What it binds is not known.

The source material was PBMCs, sampled on the day of the yellow fever booster vaccination. The receptor was derived from a man between 25 and 39 years old who received the YFV17D yellow fever vaccine. The chain uses TRBV3-1 and TRBJ2-1; 7 nucleotides agree with TRBD1. Here the CDR3 reads CASSHLRQGAYNEQFF. For the CDR3, the DNA is TGTGCCAGCAGCCACCTAAGACAGGGTGCCTACAATGAGCAGTTCTTC.